These 20 T cell receptor beta chains were all obtained from the same sample, sequenced in a study of T cell responses to AZD1222 COVID-19 vaccine. Clones were read by immunoSEQ multiplex PCR, and TCRdb kept only the in-frame ones, dropping some. The repertoire holds 150,000 or so clones, with 94% as singletons. The sample was peripheral blood, taken 28 days after the second AZD1222 dose. The receptors come from an adult who received the AZD1222 COVID-19 vaccine.

This chain links TRBV5-4 with TRBJ1-3, with 7 bases that match TRBD1. V lost 0 bases to trimming and J lost 0 bases; unmatched junction nucleotides: 9. This CDR3 has 18 amino acids. Germline lookup yields CDR1 SGHNT and CDR2 YYREEE (reference sequence). CDR3 amino acids: CASSLVGGFGGSGNTIYF. The CDR3 DNA sequence: TGTGCCAGCAGCTTGGTAGGGGGCTTTGGGGGCTCTGGAAACACCATATATTTT.

This clone appeared a single time. The chain uses TRBV2 and TRBJ1-4; no definite D call. The CDR3 loop spans 15 amino acids. Trimming took off 3 bases at V and 4 bases at J, with 12 bases between the two ends. The germline V gene has CDR1 SNHLY and CDR2 FYNNEI. The CDR3 nucleotides read TGTGCCAGCAGTGACGGTGGCGGGGATAATGAAAAACTGTTTTTT. Amino acid sequence: CASSDGGGDNEKLFF.

This chain uses TRBV7-2 with TRBJ2-7; the D gene is possibly TRBD2 (5 bases). V shed 5 bases and J shed 0 bases, with 17 bases lying between them. Germline V CDR1 and CDR2: SGHTA, FQGNSA. This CDR3 has 16 residues. CDR3 DNA sequence: TGTGCCAGCAGCAATCTAGATGGGCGGGCCTCCTACGAGCAGTACTTC. This encodes CASSNLDGRASYEQYF.

The rearrangement links TRBV15 to TRBJ2-3; 8 nucleotides align to TRBD1. The trim removed 1 base at V and 2 bases at J, leaving 2 bases unmatched. The CDR3 has 15 residues. Germline-derived CDR1 and CDR2 are LNHNV and YYDKDF (reference sequence). The CDR3 nucleotides read TGTGCCACCAGCAGAGGGACAGGGCCCACAGATACGCAGTATTTT. Translated: CATSRGTGPTDTQYF. The full variable domain, with the rest looked up from reference TRBV15 and TRBJ2-3, is DAMVIQNPRYQVTQFGKPVTLSCSQTLNHNVMYWYQQKSSQAPKLLFHYYDKDFNNEADTPDNFQSRRPNTSFCFLDIRSPGLGDTAMYLCATSRGTGPTDTQYFGPGTRLTVL.

V and J are TRBV10-3 and TRBJ2-3; D is unclear. Germline V gene sequence: CDR1 ENHRY, CDR2 SYGVKD. The length of the CDR3 is 12 residues. Trimming stripped 2 bases from V and 4 bases from J, with 4 bases between. The CDR3 bases are TGTGCCATCAGTGAGAACGCAGATACGCAGTATTTT. This codes for CAISENADTQYF.

This sequence joins TRBV29-1 and TRBJ1-4; unclear D gene. V lost 4 bases, J lost 0 bases, and 15 bases lay in between. The CDR3 covers 16 residues. The germline V gene has CDR1 SQVTM and CDR2 ANQGSEA. The CDR3 DNA reads TGCAGCGTTGCCGGGCCAGGAGATACAACTAATGAAAAACTGTTTTTT. Protein: CSVAGPGDTTNEKLFF.

The chain uses TRBV25-1 and TRBJ2-3; the match to TRBD2 covers 11 bases. The germline V gene has CDR1 MGHDK and CDR2 SYGVNS. This CDR3 has 17 amino acids. With V trimmed by 4 bases and J by 3 bases, 9 bases remained unmatched. The DNA of the CDR3 is TGTGCCAGCAGTGCGTTCAGTAGACTAGCGGGGACAGATACGCAGTATTTT. It translates to CASSAFSRLAGTDTQYF.

This clone was detected only once. The chain links TRBV7-2 to TRBJ1-5; D not resolved. The CDR3 spans 15 residues. V dropped 1 base and J dropped 1 base, with 8 bases sitting between them. Germline lookup yields CDR1 SGHTA and CDR2 FQGNSA. CDR3 amino acids: CASSLVAQSNQPQHF. CDR3 coding DNA: TGTGCCAGCAGCTTAGTGGCTCAGAGCAATCAGCCCCAGCATTTT.

The V call is TRBV3-1 (or the pseudogene TRBV3-2), the J call TRBJ2-3; TRBD2 matches at 10 bases. J lost 1 base, V lost 6 bases, and 13 bases had no gene match. Germline CDR1 and CDR2: LGHDT and YNNKEL (reference sequence). CDR3 length equals 18 residues. The CDR3 DNA follows: TGTGCCAGCAGTCATGAAACGACTAGCGGGCACGGCACAGATACGCAGTATTTT. Its protein is CASSHETTSGHGTDTQYF.

The chain combines TRBV18 with TRBJ2-7; 9 bases align to TRBD1. Germline CDR1 is KGHSH and CDR2 is LQKENI. Germline trimming cut 5 bases from V and 3 bases from J; bases unmatched to any gene: 8. This CDR3 is built from 15 residues. This chain's CDR3 is CASSFVGTGRYEQYF. CDR3 nucleotide sequence: TGTGCCAGCTCATTCGTCGGGACAGGGCGCTACGAGCAGTACTTC.

The chain joins TRBV6-1 to TRBJ1-5, with D tentatively TRBD1 (5 bases). Deletions cut 1 base from V and 0 bases from J, with 10 bases between. From germline, CDR1 is MNHNS and CDR2 SASEGT. The CDR3 runs to 16 residues. Here the CDR3 reads CASSEGVGDSNQPQHF. In DNA form, the CDR3 reads TGTGCCAGCAGTGAAGGAGTAGGGGATAGCAATCAGCCCCAGCATTTT.

The V call is TRBV19, the J call TRBJ1-1; possibly TRBD1 for D (6 bases). Germline V gene data show CDR1 as LNHDA and CDR2 as SQIVND (reference sequence). Trimming stripped 3 bases from V and 5 bases from J, with 13 bases between. The CDR3 length is 14 residues. The CDR3 nucleotides read TGTGCCAGTAGTATGAAGGGGGGAGGAACTGAAGCTTTCTTT. It is translated as CASSMKGGGTEAFF.

V usage is TRBV28 and J usage is TRBJ2-1, with D possibly matching TRBD2 (5 bases). The CDR3 runs to 14 residues. V was pared by 3 bases and J by 1 base, with 7 bases between. The germline V gene has CDR1 MDHEN and CDR2 SYDVKM. The CDR3 sequence: CASSLGVSYNEQFF. For the CDR3, the DNA is TGTGCCAGCAGTTTGGGAGTTTCCTACAATGAGCAGTTCTTC.

The chain carries TRBV27 and TRBJ2-4; D uncertain. The CDR3 length is 14 residues. V was cut by 2 bases and J by 1 base, with 6 bases left in between. From germline, CDR1 is MNHEY and CDR2 SMNVEV (reference sequence). For the CDR3, the DNA is TGTGCCAGCAGTTTAGGTTTGGCCAAAAACATTCAGTACTTC. Its protein product is CASSLGLAKNIQYF.

This sequence joins TRBV6-4 and TRBJ2-3; the D call may be TRBD1 or TRBD2 (5 bases each). CDR1 and CDR2 from the germline V gene are MRHNA and SNTAGT. Trimming removed 0 bases from V and 3 bases from J, with 7 bases in between. The CDR3 is 14 residues long. The DNA of the CDR3 is TGTGCCAGCAGTGACTCGGGGGAGACAGATACGCAGTATTTT. It yields the protein CASSDSGETDTQYF.

J is TRBJ1-4 and V is TRBV4-1; D is undetermined. Deletions cut 0 bases from V and 4 bases from J, with 9 bases between. The CDR3 loop spans 15 amino acids. Germline assignment: CDR1 MGHRA and CDR2 YSYEKL. The CDR3 spells CASSQDLTYNEKLFF. Written as DNA, the CDR3 is TGCGCCAGCAGCCAAGACCTGACTTATAATGAAAAACTGTTTTTT.

The chain recombines TRBV4-1 with TRBJ2-1; 11 bases are shared with TRBD2. The CDR3 is made up of 16 amino acids. Germline-derived CDR1 and CDR2 are MGHRA and YSYEKL. Unmatched junction bases numbered 5, after V lost 0 bases and J lost 7 bases. The CDR3 here is CASSQDRLAGKNEQFF. The CDR3 DNA is TGCGCCAGCAGCCAAGATAGACTAGCGGGAAAAAATGAGCAGTTCTTC.

The V and J genes are TRBV13 and TRBJ2-7; D gene unclear. V lost 8 bases, J lost 1 base, and 12 bases lay in between. In germline, CDR1 is PRHDT, CDR2 FYEKMQ (reference sequence). The CDR3 extends over 13 amino acids. CDR3 protein: CASCPASSYEQYF. The CDR3 region has the DNA TGTGCCAGCTGTCCTGCAAGTTCCTACGAGCAGTACTTC.

The rearrangement joins TRBV6-6 to TRBJ1-4; D is perhaps TRBD1 (5 bases). This CDR3 is 16 amino acids long. Germline V CDR1 and CDR2: MNHNY, SVGAGI (reference sequence). V lost 0 bases and J 6 bases, leaving 14 bases between the germline ends. CDR3 region: CASSYSPTAPDEKLFF. Here the CDR3 DNA reads TGTGCCAGCAGTTACTCCCCGACAGCTCCGGATGAAAAACTGTTTTTT.

The V and J genes are TRBV6-2 or TRBV6-3 and TRBJ2-2; 8 bases fit TRBD2. The junction had 6 bases not matched to a gene; V was cut back by 0 bases and J by 6 bases. Germline V gene sequence: CDR1 MNHEY, CDR2 SVGEGT. The CDR3 sequence is 16 residues long. CDR3 region: CASSYSIAGRSGELFF. CDR3 sequence (DNA): TGTGCCAGCAGTTACTCGATAGCGGGAAGGTCCGGGGAGCTGTTTTTT.